This T cell receptor (beta chain) was profiled in a study of blood T cell repertoires in COVID-19. Study-level background: COVID-19 samples from acute and convalescent phases originated in the United States, Italy and Spain. PBMCs, B-cell-depleted T cells, or T cells provided the cDNA or gDNA that made up the material.

The authors' processing: Reference gene primers were amplified, and this amplification served to estimate nucleated cell counts. The assay was immunoSEQ multiplex PCR, and TCRdb's table has in-frame clones only and misses some. V, J and clone size reflect that table, while D and trimming were determined from the DNA. The repertoire includes about 190,000 clones, 80% to 85% of them detected once, and 5.5% to 7.5% sits in the top ten. This CDR3 is built from 17 residues. Trimming removed 4 bases from V and 3 bases from J; junction bases left unmatched: 9. The V gene's germline CDR1 is SNHLY and CDR2 FYNNEI.

Material for sequencing was peripheral blood. This TCR was recovered from a woman between 40 and 55 years old with acute or convalescent COVID-19. The chain combines TRBV2 with TRBJ2-5; 12 nucleotides agree with TRBD2. In DNA, the CDR3 is TGTGCCAGCAGTGGGCTAGCGGGAGGGGCCGTAGAAGAGACCCAGTACTTC. It encodes CASSGLAGGAVEETQYF.